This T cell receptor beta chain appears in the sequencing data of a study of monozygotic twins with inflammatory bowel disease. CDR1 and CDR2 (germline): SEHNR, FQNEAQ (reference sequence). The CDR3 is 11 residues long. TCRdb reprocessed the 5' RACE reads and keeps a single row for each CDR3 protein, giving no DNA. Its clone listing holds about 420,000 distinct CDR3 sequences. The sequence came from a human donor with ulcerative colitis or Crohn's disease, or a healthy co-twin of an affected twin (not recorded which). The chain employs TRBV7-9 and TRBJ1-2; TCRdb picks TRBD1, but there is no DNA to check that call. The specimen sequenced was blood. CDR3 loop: CASSAPRGYTF.